A selection of T cell receptor beta chains follows, all from one sample in a study of cytomegalovirus exposure and HLA in healthy donors. Only in-frame clones appear in the TCRdb table, and some are missing; sequencing was by immunoSEQ multiplex PCR. This sample has about 140,000 clones, with 88% found just once. The sequenced sample was PBMCs. These receptors all come from a woman in her thirties or forties in good health and CMV-seronegative. The CDR3 runs from the conserved cysteine through the conserved F or W. The D gene is left open where the match is weak. Where a row states a size, it is once, few, many or the class of an expanded clone; other rows omit it.

d_call	clone_size	j_call	v_call	cdr3_nt	cdr3_aa
TRBD1	.	TRBJ1-1	TRBV2	TGTGCCAGCAGTGAAGACAGGGGGCGAGGTACTGAAGCTTTCTTT	CASSEDRGRGTEAFF
.	.	TRBJ2-1	TRBV7-2	TGTGCCAGCAGCTTAGTTCCACTAGGGGGTGAGCAGTTCTTC	CASSLVPLGGEQFF
TRBD2	.	TRBJ2-7	TRBV2	TGTGCCAGCAGTCTGGGGGGACTAGCGGCTTACGAGCAGTACTTC	CASSLGGLAAYEQYF
TRBD2	.	TRBJ2-1	TRBV5-1	TGCGCCAGCAGCCCCGGACTAGCGGGACACAATGAGCAGTTCTTC	CASSPGLAGHNEQFF
.	.	TRBJ2-1	TRBV2	TGTGCCAGCAGTTCGTTAACCTACAATGAGCAGTTCTTC	CASSSLTYNEQFF
TRBD2	.	TRBJ2-1	TRBV28	TGTGCCAGCAGTTTGTGGCGGGAGGACTCCTACAATGAGCAGTTCTTC	CASSLWREDSYNEQFF
.	.	TRBJ2-5	TRBV10-2	TGCGCCAGCAGTGAGTCCGCGTCTCCACAAGAGACCCAGTACTTC	CASSESASPQETQYF
.	.	TRBJ2-1	TRBV7-9	TGTTCCAGCGTATGGACGGGAAATGAGCAGTTCTTC	CSSVWTGNEQFF
.	.	TRBJ2-1	TRBV7-9	TGTGCCAGCAGCTTTAACAGGGCCAGGGATACAGGCAATGAGCAGTTCTTC	CASSFNRARDTGNEQFF
.	.	TRBJ1-1	TRBV5-8	TGTGCCAGCAGCCGTGCAGGGGTTGAAGGCACTGAAGCTTTCTTT	CASSRAGVEGTEAFF
TRBD2	.	TRBJ2-2	TRBV7-8	TGTGCCAGCAGCTTAGGAGGACTAGCAAACACCGGGGAGCTGTTTTTT	CASSLGGLANTGELFF
TRBD2	.	TRBJ2-3	TRBV10-1	TGCGCCAGCAGTGAGTCAGCGGGAAGCACAGATACGCAGTATTTT	CASSESAGSTDTQYF
.	.	TRBJ2-7	TRBV30	TGTGCCTCAGGGGTATGGGGCGAGCAGTACTTC	CASGVWGEQYF
TRBD1	.	TRBJ2-2	TRBV6-5	TGTGCCAGCAGGAGACAGGGGGCGGCCGGGGAGCTGTTTTTT	CASRRQGAAGELFF
TRBD1	.	TRBJ2-7	TRBV5-5	TGTGCCAGCAGCCCGGGACAGGGAGGCGCCTACGAGCAGTACTTC	CASSPGQGGAYEQYF
.	.	TRBJ1-3	TRBV7-9	TGTTCCAGCAGCTCAAGGACAGTTCGAAACACCATATATTTT	CSSSSRTVRNTIYF
TRBD1	.	TRBJ1-6	TRBV11-2	TGTGCCAGCAGCTTAGGGGACAGGGTTTATTCACCCCTCCACTTT	CASSLGDRVYSPLHF
TRBD2	.	TRBJ2-5	TRBV7-9	TGTGCCAGCAGTTGGGGGACTAGCGGGAGGGCCGCTGAGACCCAGTACTTC	CASSWGTSGRAAETQYF
TRBD1	.	TRBJ1-4	TRBV19	TGTGCCAGTGGCCCGGGACAGTATAATGAAAAACTGTTTTTT	CASGPGQYNEKLFF
.	.	TRBJ2-4	TRBV5-1	TGCGCCAGCCAGGGTGAGATTAGAAACATTCAGTACTTC	CASQGEIRNIQYF
.	.	TRBJ1-2	TRBV6-4	TGTGCCAGCAGTGACATCGCTGGGGCAGGAGGCTACACCTTC	CASSDIAGAGGYTF
TRBD2	.	TRBJ2-1	TRBV28	TGTGCCAGCAGTTTATGGGCTAGCGGGTCCAACAATGAGCAGTTCTTC	CASSLWASGSNNEQFF
TRBD1	.	TRBJ2-1	TRBV10-1	TGCGCCAGCAGTCCACCGGGACAGGGGGGGGTGCAGTTCTTC	CASSPPGQGGVQFF
.	.	TRBJ1-3	TRBV6-1	TGTGCCAGCAGTGAAGGGGCAGGTCTCACTGGAAACACCATATATTTT	CASSEGAGLTGNTIYF
TRBD2	once	TRBJ2-5	TRBV10-3	TGTGCCATCAGTGAAGGGGTAGCGGGGGGACCCCAAGAGACCCAGTACTTC	CAISEGVAGGPQETQYF
.	once	TRBJ1-1	TRBV11-2	TGTGCCAGCAGCTTAACAGGGCTGGACACTGAAGCTTTCTTT	CASSLTGLDTEAFF
.	.	TRBJ1-5	TRBV18	TGTGCCAGCTCACCAACCGCAGGGGACGGCAATCAGCCCCAGCATTTT	CASSPTAGDGNQPQHF
TRBD2	.	TRBJ2-3	TRBV7-9	TGTGCCAGCAGCTTATCTTCCGCGGGAGGAGGTACAGATACGCAGTATTTT	CASSLSSAGGGTDTQYF
.	.	TRBJ2-7	TRBV7-8	TGTGCCAGCAGCTTCTCCCTGAGCTCCTACGAGCAGTACTTC	CASSFSLSSYEQYF
.	.	TRBJ2-7	TRBV7-6	TGTGCCACTACCAGATACCCGCAGGACGAGCAGTACTTC	CATTRYPQDEQYF
.	.	TRBJ1-6	TRBV30	TGTGCCTGGGGGGCGGGGTATAATTCACCCCTCCACTTT	CAWGAGYNSPLHF
.	.	TRBJ2-5	TRBV5-4	TGTGCCAGCAGCTTAGGGCACGGGGGAGAGACCCAGTACTTC	CASSLGHGGETQYF
.	once	TRBJ1-5	TRBV7-2	TGTGCCAGCAGCTTAGGAGCGGGGGGCGATCAGCCCCAGCATTTT	CASSLGAGGDQPQHF
TRBD2	.	TRBJ2-7	TRBV4-2	TGTGCCAGCAGCCAAGGACCGGCCGGGGGGTACGAGCAGTACTTC	CASSQGPAGGYEQYF
TRBD2	.	TRBJ2-7	TRBV11-3	TGTGCCAGCAGCTCCGTTACTAGCGGGAGGACCTACGAGCAGTACTTC	CASSSVTSGRTYEQYF
.	.	TRBJ2-3	TRBV18	TGTGCCAGCTCAAACGAGGGCAGTACGCAGTATTTT	CASSNEGSTQYF
TRBD2	.	TRBJ2-3	TRBV7-2	TGTGCCAGCACCCCGACCTTCGCGGGAGTAGAAGATACGCAGTATTTT	CASTPTFAGVEDTQYF